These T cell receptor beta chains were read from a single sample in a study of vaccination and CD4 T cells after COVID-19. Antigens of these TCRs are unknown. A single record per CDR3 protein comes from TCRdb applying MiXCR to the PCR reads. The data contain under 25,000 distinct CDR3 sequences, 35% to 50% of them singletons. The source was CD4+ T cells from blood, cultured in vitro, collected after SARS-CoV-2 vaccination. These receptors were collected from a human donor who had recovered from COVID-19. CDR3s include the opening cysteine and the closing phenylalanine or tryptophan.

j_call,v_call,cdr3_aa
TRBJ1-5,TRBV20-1,CSAVNTGLGGNQPQHF
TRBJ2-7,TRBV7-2,CASSLDSVSSYEQYF
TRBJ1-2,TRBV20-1,CSATPAGADGYTF
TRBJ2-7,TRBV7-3,CASSLLLAGGPEQYF
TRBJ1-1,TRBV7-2,CASSLGKGNTEAFF
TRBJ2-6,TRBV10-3,CAIRPDSGANVLTF
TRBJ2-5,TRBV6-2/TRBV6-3,CASSSRRLGRTWDQETQYF
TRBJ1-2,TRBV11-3,CASSLALSPTPNYGYTF
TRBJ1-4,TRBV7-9,CASSSPGTAAEKLFF
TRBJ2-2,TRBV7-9,CASSLVPGELFF
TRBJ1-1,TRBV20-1,CSARGPWDNTEAFF
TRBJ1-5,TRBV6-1,CASSASVGWHF
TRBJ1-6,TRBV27,CASRGGVGYSPLHF
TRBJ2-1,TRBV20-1,CSARDVSGRTYNEQFF
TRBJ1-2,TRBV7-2,CASSLSQGLYGYTF
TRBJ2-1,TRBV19,CASSPTPGAGENEQFF
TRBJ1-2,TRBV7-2,CASSLGLGDGYTF
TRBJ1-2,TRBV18,CASSPLDNYGYTF
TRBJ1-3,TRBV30,CAWSFRGNTIYF
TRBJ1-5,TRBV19,CASSIFRGAVGNQPQHF
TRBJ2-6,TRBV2,CASRRGLSSGANVLTF
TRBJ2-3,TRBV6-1,CASTSRGTGLNTQYF
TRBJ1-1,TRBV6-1,CASRVLQGSNTEAFF
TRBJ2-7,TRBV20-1,CSALAGGYEQYF
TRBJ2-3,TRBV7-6,CASSFRDRQTSTDTQYF
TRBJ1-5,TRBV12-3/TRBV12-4,CASRGQGARQPQHF
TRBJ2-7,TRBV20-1,CSAEGQPMSEQYF
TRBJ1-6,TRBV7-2,CASSVGSGSYNSPLHF
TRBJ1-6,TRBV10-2,CASSEQGRASLHF
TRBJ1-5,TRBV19,CASSTPDRGNNQPQHF
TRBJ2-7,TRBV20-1,CSARGQRSSYEQYF
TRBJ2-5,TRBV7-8,CASSFHRGGETQYF
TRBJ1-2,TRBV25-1,CASSVAYGYTF
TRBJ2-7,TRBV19,CASAPSPGTSGNISYEQYF
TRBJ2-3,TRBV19,CASSMARGRTDTQYF
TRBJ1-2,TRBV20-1,CSARVQLPPNYGYTF
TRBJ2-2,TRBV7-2,CASSPRSGTVELFF